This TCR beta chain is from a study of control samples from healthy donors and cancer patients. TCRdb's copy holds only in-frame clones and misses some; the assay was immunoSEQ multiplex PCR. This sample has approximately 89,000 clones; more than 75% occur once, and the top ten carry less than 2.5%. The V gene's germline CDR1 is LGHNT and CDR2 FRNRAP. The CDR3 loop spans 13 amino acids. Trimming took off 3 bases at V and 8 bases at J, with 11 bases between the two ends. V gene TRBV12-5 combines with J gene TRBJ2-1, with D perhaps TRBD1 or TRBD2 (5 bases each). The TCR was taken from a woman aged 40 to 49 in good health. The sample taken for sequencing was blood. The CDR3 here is CASGFWGIHEQFF. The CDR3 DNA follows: TGTGCTAGTGGTTTTTGGGGGATCCATGAGCAGTTCTTC.